The 18 T cell receptor beta chains reported below all come from one sample, sequenced in a study of T cells in Graves' hyperthyroidism and ophthalmopathy. TCR beta CDR3 regions were amplified from RNA transcripts. A first-round RT-PCR of the TCR CDR3 used the HTBI primer set. TCRdb re-analysed the multiplex PCR reads in MiXCR, keeping a single row per CDR3 protein. This repertoire shows a few hundred thousand distinct CDR3 sequences, approximately 13% found once; its top ten account for about 37%. Input material: blood. These receptors came from a woman in her thirties or forties with Graves' ophthalmopathy.

The rearrangement links TRBV20-1 to TRBJ2-3; the match to TRBD2 covers 10 bases. This CDR3 contains 16 residues. The junction had 9 bases not matched to a gene; V was cut back by 5 bases and J by 1 base. From germline, CDR1 is DFQATT and CDR2 SNEGSKA (reference sequence). CDR3 nucleotides: TGCAGTGCTTGGCCACTAGCGGGACTCGGCACAGATACGCAGTATTTT. Encoded protein: CSAWPLAGLGTDTQYF.

The V and J genes are TRBV7-9 and TRBJ1-2; 11 bases align to TRBD1. CDR3 length: 14 amino acids. Germline V lookup: CDR1 SEHNR, CDR2 FQNEAQ (reference sequence). V was pared by 4 bases and J by 7 bases, with 5 bases of the junction left unmatched. The CDR3 DNA reads TGTGCCAGCAGCTCCCGAGGGACAGGGGGTGGCTACACCTTC. Translated: CASSSRGTGGGYTF. Filled out from reference TRBV7-9 and TRBJ1-2, the complete variable domain reads DTGVSQNPRHKITKRGQNVTFRCDPISEHNRLYWYRQTLGQGPEFLTYFQNEAQLEKSRLLSDRFSAERPKGSFSTLEIQRTEQGDSAMYLCASSSRGTGGGYTFGSGTRLTVV.

This rearrangement joins TRBV12-3 or TRBV12-4 to TRBJ1-1, with D possibly being TRBD1 (5 bases). The CDR3 has 16 residues. Trimming shortened V by 4 bases and J by 3 bases, and 18 bases separated the two germline ends. The DNA of the CDR3 is TGTGCCAGCAGTTCCACCGGGACTCCGGGACACACTGAAGCTTTCTTT. Its protein is CASSSTGTPGHTEAFF.

The gene calls are TRBV4-1 and TRBJ2-4; 8 bases match TRBD1. From germline, CDR1 is MGHRA and CDR2 YSYEKL. This CDR3 is built from 16 residues. V shed 4 bases, J shed 4 bases, and the junction held 9 bases outside the gene matches. The CDR3: CASSLDRTGTKNIQYF. DNA of the CDR3: TGCGCCAGCAGCCTCGACCGGACAGGGACAAAAAACATTCAGTACTTC.

This clonotype was observed at least ten times. The chain has TRBV3-1 and TRBJ2-1; weak D call: TRBD1 (5 bases). The V gene's germline CDR1 is LGHDT and CDR2 YNNKEL (reference sequence). V was cut by 3 bases and J by 2 bases, with 5 bases left in between. This CDR3 has 13 amino acids. The CDR3 loop reads CASSQGPYNEQFF. CDR3 DNA: TGTGCCAGCAGCCAGGGGCCCTACAATGAGCAGTTCTTC.

In this sample, this clonotype turned up many times. This rearrangement joins TRBV3-1 to TRBJ2-1; perhaps TRBD2 as D (7 bases). The V gene's germline CDR1 is LGHDT and CDR2 YNNKEL (reference sequence). The germline V and J ends were trimmed by 0 bases and 9 bases, with 18 bases remaining between them. This CDR3 has 16 residues. The CDR3 DNA is TGTGCCAGCAGCCAAGATAGGACTAGGGGGAACGGTGAGCAGTTCTTC. This translates into CASSQDRTRGNGEQFF.

This clonotype was picked up many times. The J gene is TRBJ2-1, the V gene TRBV6-1; 7 bases are a match to TRBD2. The CDR3 totals 14 residues. After removal of 9 bases from V and 3 bases from J, the junction contained 8 bases not matched to a gene. CDR1 and CDR2 from the germline V gene are MNHNS and SASEGT. CDR3 residues: CASIATSYYNEQFF. CDR3 sequence (DNA): TGTGCCAGTATAGCGACTAGCTACTACAATGAGCAGTTCTTC.

A word on this clonotype: With a much larger clone just one base away, this may be a read error. The chain carries TRBV7-9 and TRBJ1-2; 8 bases are a match to TRBD1. The V gene's germline CDR1 is SEHNR and CDR2 FQNEAQ (reference sequence). The CDR3 is 13 amino acids. CDR3 protein: CAGSPGQDYGYTF. CDR3 nucleotide sequence: TGTGCCGGCAGCCCGGGACAGGACTATGGCTACACCTTC.

This clonotype appeared a few times. The J gene is TRBJ2-1, the V gene TRBV7-9; TRBD1 might be the D (6 bases). This CDR3 has 13 residues. Trimming removed 4 bases from V and 7 bases from J, with 11 bases in between. Germline V gene sequence: CDR1 SEHNR, CDR2 FQNEAQ (reference sequence). DNA for the CDR3: TGTGCCAGCAGCTCCTCAGGGGTAAATGAGCAGTTCTTC. It yields the protein CASSSSGVNEQFF.

The chain couples TRBV20-1 to TRBJ2-1, with D uncertain. V dropped 7 bases and J dropped 5 bases, with 6 bases sitting between them. The germline V gene has CDR1 DFQATT and CDR2 SNEGSKA (reference sequence). This CDR3 region has 10 residues. As DNA, the CDR3 is TGCAGTGTACCCAACAATGAGCAGTTCTTC. It is translated as CSVPNNEQFF.

This chain uses TRBV11-1 with TRBJ2-1; 8 bases agree with TRBD1. Germline V gives CDR1 SGHAT, CDR2 FQDESV (reference sequence). The CDR3 contains 14 residues. Germline trimming cut 5 bases from V and 8 bases from J; bases unmatched to any gene: 8. The CDR3 region is CASSHGQGGYEQFF. As DNA, the CDR3 is TGTGCCAGCAGCCATGGACAGGGAGGATATGAGCAGTTCTTC.

This clonotype occurred many times. J is TRBJ2-5 and V is TRBV24-1; D is perhaps TRBD2 (5 bases). This CDR3 has 16 amino acids. Germline loops: CDR1 KGHDR, CDR2 SFDVKD. V lost 2 bases to trimming and J lost 2 bases, with 14 bases between them. The CDR3 DNA reads as TGTGCCACCAGTGATTCTGGTCGGGGATATCAAGAGACCCAGTACTTC. Residues: CATSDSGRGYQETQYF.

This clonotype was observed at least ten times. The gene calls are TRBV6-1 and TRBJ1-1; 8 bases fit TRBD1. With 7 bases clipped from V and 4 bases from J, the junction kept 20 bases outside the gene matches. CDR1 MNHNS and CDR2 SASEGT come from the germline V gene. The CDR3 has 18 amino acids. Written as DNA, the CDR3 is TGTGCCAGCACTACCAGGGGGTCAGGGGGCGTGAGGGGCACTGAAGCTTTCTTT. Its protein product is CASTTRGSGGVRGTEAFF.

The J gene is TRBJ2-2, the V gene TRBV20-1; D unresolved. The germline CDR1 and CDR2 sequences are DFQATT and SNEGSKA (reference sequence). The CDR3 length is 11 residues. V was clipped by 1 base and J by 5 bases, with 2 bases between them. CDR3 coding DNA: TGCAGTGCTAGAGGGACCGGGGAGCTGTTTTTT. This gives the protein CSARGTGELFF.

The chain uses TRBV18 and TRBJ2-5, with TRBD1 identical over 9 bases. V trimming: 2 bases; J trimming: 5 bases; junction bases outside the gene matches: 3. Germline lookup yields CDR1 KGHSH and CDR2 LQKENI. This CDR3 spans 14 amino acids. This CDR3 is CASSPDRGSETQYF. As DNA, the CDR3 is TGTGCCAGCTCACCAGACAGGGGGAGTGAGACCCAGTACTTC.

This clonotype was recorded at least ten times. This CDR3 is CARGTSGGGGELFF. Written as DNA, the CDR3 is TGTGCCAGAGGGACTAGCGGGGGAGGTGGGGAGCTGTTTTTT. The chain joins TRBV2 to TRBJ2-2, with 14 bases identical to TRBD2. The CDR3 is 14 amino acids. Per germline, CDR1 SNHLY and CDR2 FYNNEI. J lost 8 bases, V lost 9 bases, and 5 bases had no gene match.

This clonotype was seen only a few times. The CDR3 nucleotides are TGCGCCAGCAGCCGGCGGCCAGGGGGAGGAGAGACCCAGTACTTC. It translates to CASSRRPGGGETQYF. The chain joins TRBV5-1 to TRBJ2-5, with a possible D match to TRBD1 (7 bases). V gave up 4 bases and J gave up 4 bases, with 17 bases separating them. The length of the CDR3 is 15 residues. Germline CDR1 SGHRS, CDR2 YFSETQ.

This clonotype was seen repeatedly, ten times or more. CDR3 nucleotide sequence: TGCGCCAGCAGCCAAGATGGACTAGCGGCCACCACAGATACGCAGTATTTT. It codes for CASSQDGLAATTDTQYF. The V and J genes are TRBV4-1 and TRBJ2-3, with TRBD2 matching 10 bases. Germline-derived CDR1 and CDR2 are MGHRA and YSYEKL. The CDR3 sequence is 17 residues long. Unmatched junction bases numbered 5, after V lost 0 bases and J lost 2 bases.